This T cell receptor beta chain was identified in a study of T cells in Graves' hyperthyroidism and ophthalmopathy. Study-level findings and limits: Ophthalmopathy was predicted by the model a median of about 6.7 months ahead of onset. Among thyroid clonotypes expanded above 0.001, most also appeared in blood.

This clonotype came up many times. Its antigen is as yet unknown. Looked up from germline, CDR1 is MNHEY and CDR2 is SVGEGT. The CDR3 runs 14 residues. V lost 7 bases to trimming and J lost 4 bases; unmatched junction nucleotides: 8. Researchers took RNA transcripts and amplified the TCR beta CDR3 regions from them. The primer set for the first-round RT-PCR of the TCR CDR3 was HTBI. TCRdb reprocessed the multiplex PCR reads via MiXCR and lists one record per CDR3 protein. The sample lists some 650,000 distinct CDR3 sequences, about a sixth occurring once. The chain links TRBV6-2 or TRBV6-3 to TRBJ2-3; 7 bases map to TRBD1. This TCR derives from a woman in her thirties or forties with Graves' ophthalmopathy. Sequenced: blood. The CDR3 DNA reads TGTGCCAGCACCCGACAGGGTGGGGCAGATACGCAGTATTTT. Residues: CASTRQGGADTQYF.